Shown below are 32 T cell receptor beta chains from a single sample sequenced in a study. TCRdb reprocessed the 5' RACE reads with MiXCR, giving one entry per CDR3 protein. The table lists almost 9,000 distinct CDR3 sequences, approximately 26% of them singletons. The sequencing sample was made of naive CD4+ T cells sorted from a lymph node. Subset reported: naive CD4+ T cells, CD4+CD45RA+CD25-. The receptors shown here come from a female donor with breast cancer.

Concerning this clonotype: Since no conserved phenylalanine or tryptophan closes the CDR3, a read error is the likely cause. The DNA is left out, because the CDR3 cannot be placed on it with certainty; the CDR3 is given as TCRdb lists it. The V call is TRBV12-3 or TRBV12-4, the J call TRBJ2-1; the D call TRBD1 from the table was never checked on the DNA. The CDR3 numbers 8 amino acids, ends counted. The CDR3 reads CASSFGTL.

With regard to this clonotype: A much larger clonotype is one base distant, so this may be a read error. This chain's CDR3 is CASSWLAGYSYEQYF. DNA for the CDR3: TGTGCCAGCAGCTGGCTAGCGGGGTACTCCTACGAGCAGTACTTC. The J gene is TRBJ2-7, the V gene TRBV11-2, with TRBD2 matching over 9 bases. The germline gives CDR1 SGHAT, CDR2 FQNNGV. The CDR3 totals 15 residues. The V and J ends lost 4 bases and 0 bases, in that order; junction bases with no gene match: 4.

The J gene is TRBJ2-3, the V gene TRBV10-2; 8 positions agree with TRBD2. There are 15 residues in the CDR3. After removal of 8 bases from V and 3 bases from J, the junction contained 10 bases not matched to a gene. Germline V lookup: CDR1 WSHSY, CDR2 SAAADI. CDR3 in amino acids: CASGARTGGTDTQYF. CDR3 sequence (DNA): TGCGCCAGCGGCGCCAGGACGGGGGGGACAGATACGCAGTATTTT.

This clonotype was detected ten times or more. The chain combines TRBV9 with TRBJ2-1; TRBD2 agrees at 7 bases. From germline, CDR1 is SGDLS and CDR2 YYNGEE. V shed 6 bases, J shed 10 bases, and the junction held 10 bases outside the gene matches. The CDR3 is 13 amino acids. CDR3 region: CASTPLAGAEQFF. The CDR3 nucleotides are TGTGCCAGCACCCCCTTGGCGGGAGCCGAGCAGTTCTTC.

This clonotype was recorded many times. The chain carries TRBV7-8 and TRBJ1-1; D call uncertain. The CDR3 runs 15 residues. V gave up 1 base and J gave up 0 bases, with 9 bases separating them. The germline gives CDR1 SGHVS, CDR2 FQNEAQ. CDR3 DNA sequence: TGTGCCAGCAGCTTAGATGAGAGCATGAACACTGAAGCTTTCTTT. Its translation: CASSLDESMNTEAFF.

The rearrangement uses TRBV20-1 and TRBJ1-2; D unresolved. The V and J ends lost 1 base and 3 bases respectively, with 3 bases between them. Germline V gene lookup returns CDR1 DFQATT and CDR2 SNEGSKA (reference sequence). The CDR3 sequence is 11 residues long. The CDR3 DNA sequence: TGCAGTGCTAGAGGGGACTATGGCTACACCTTC. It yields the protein CSARGDYGYTF.

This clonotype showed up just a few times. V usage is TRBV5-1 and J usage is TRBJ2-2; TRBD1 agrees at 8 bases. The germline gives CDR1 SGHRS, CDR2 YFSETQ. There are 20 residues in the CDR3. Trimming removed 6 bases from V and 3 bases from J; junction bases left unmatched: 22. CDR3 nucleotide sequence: TGCGCCAGCAAATTCAGGGGGCTATTAGGACCTCAAGAATACACCGGGGAGCTGTTTTTT. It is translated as CASKFRGLLGPQEYTGELFF.

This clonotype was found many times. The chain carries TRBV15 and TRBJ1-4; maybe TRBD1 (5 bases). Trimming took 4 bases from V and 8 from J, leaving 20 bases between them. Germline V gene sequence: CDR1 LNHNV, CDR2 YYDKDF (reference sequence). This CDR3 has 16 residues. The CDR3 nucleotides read TGTGCCACCAGCACTGGGCGGGGCAAAGGCCGGGAAAAACTGTTTTTT. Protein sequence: CATSTGRGKGREKLFF.

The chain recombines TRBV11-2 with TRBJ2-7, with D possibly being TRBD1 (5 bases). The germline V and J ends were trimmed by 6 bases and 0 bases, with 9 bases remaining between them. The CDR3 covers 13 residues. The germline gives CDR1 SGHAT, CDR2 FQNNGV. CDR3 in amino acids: CASSLDNSYEQYF. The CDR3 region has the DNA TGTGCCAGCAGTTTGGACAACTCCTACGAGCAGTACTTC. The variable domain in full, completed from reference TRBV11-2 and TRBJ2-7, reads EAGVAQSPRYKIIEKRQSVAFWCNPISGHATLYWYQQILGQGPKLLIQFQNNGVVDDSQLPKDRFSAERLKGVDSTLKIQPAKLEDSAVYLCASSLDNSYEQYFGPGTRLTVT.

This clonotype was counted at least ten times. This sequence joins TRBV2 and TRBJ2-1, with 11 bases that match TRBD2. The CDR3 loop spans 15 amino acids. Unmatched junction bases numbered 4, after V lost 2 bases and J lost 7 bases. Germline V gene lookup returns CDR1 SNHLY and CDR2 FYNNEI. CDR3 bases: TGTGCCAGCAGTGAATCCTGGACTAGCGGGAATGAGCAGTTCTTC. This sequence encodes CASSESWTSGNEQFF. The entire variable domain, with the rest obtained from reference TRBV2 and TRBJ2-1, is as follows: EPEVTQTPSHQVTQMGQEVILRCVPISNHLYFYWYRQILGQKVEFLVSFYNNEISEKSEIFDDQFSVERPDGSNFTLKIRSTKLEDSAMYFCASSESWTSGNEQFFGPGTRLTVL.

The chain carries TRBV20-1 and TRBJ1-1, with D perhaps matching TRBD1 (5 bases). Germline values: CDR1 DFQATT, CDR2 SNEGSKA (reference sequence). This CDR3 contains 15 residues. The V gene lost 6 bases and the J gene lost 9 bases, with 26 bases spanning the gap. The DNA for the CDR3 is TGCAGTGCCAACCGCCCGGGGCCCCGGGGCGCTAAAGCTTTCTTT. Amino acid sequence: CSANRPGPRGAKAFF.

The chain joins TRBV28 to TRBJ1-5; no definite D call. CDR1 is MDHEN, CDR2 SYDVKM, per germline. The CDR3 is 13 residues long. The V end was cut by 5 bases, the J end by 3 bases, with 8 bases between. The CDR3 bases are TGTGCCAGCAGTCACAACTCCAATCAGCCCCAGCATTTT. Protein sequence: CASSHNSNQPQHF.

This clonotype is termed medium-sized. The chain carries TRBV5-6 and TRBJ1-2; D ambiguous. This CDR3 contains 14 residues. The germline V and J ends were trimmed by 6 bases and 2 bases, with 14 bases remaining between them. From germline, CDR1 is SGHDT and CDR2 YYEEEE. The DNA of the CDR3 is TGTGCCAGCACTCCTGCGGTACAGAACTATGGCTACACCTTC. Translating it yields CASTPAVQNYGYTF.

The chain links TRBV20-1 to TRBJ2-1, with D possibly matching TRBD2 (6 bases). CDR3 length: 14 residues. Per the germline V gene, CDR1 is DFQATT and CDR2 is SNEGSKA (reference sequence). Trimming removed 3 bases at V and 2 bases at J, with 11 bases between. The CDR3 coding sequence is TGCAGTGCTAGCGGCGCGGGGACCTACAATGAGCAGTTCTTC. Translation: CSASGAGTYNEQFF.

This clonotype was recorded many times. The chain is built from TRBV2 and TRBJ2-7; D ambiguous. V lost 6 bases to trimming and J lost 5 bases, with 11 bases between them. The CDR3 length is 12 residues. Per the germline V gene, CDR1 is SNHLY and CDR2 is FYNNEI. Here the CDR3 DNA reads TGTGCCAGCAGACTCTTGGTAAACGAGCAGTACTTC. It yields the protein CASRLLVNEQYF. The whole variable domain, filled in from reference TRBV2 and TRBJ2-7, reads EPEVTQTPSHQVTQMGQEVILRCVPISNHLYFYWYRQILGQKVEFLVSFYNNEISEKSEIFDDQFSVERPDGSNFTLKIRSTKLEDSAMYFCASRLLVNEQYFGPGTRLTVT.

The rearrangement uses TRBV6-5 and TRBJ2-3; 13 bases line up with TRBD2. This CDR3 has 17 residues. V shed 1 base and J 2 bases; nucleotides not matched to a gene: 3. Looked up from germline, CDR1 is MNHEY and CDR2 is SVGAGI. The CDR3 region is CASSYYGTSGATDTQYF. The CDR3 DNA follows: TGTGCCAGCAGTTACTATGGGACTAGCGGGGCCACAGATACGCAGTATTTT.

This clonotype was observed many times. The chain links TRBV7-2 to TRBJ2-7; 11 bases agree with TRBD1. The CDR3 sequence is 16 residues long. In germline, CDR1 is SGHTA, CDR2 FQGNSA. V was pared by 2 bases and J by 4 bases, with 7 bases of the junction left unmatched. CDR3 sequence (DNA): TGTGCCAGCAGCTTATTCGGGACAGGGGGTAAATACGAGCAGTACTTC. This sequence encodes CASSLFGTGGKYEQYF.

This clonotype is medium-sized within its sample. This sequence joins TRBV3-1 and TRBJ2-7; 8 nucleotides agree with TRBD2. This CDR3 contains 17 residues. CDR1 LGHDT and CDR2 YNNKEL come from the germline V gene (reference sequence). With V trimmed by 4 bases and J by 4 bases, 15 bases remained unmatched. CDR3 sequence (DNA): TGTGCCAGCAGCCCCAAGGTCATAGCGGGGTGGTCTTACGAGCAGTACTTC. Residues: CASSPKVIAGWSYEQYF.

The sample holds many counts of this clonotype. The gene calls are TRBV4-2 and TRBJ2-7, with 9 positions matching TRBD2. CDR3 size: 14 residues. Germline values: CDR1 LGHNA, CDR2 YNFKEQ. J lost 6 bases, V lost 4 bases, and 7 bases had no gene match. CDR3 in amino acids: CASSPLGTSFEQYF. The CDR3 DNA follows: TGTGCCAGCAGCCCCTTAGGGACTAGCTTCGAGCAGTACTTC.

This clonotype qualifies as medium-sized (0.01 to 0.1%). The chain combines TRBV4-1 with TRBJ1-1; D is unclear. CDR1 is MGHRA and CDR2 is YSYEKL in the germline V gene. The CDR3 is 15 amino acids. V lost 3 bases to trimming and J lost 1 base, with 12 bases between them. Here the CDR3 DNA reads TGCGCCAGCAGCCATCCGTGGCGTGAGAACACTGAAGCTTTCTTT. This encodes CASSHPWRENTEAFF.

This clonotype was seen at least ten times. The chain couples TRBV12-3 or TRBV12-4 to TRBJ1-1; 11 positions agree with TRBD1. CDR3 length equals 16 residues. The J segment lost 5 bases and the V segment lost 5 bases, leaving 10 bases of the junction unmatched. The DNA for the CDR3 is TGTGCCAGCAGTACCGGACAGGGGGCTATTTTTACTGAAGCTTTCTTT. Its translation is CASSTGQGAIFTEAFF.

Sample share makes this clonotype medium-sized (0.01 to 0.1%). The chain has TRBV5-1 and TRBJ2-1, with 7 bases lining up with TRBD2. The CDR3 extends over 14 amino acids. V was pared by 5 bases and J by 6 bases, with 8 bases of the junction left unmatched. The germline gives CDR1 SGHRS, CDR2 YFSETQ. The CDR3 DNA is TGCGCCAGCAGGGGCGGGAGCTCAGGCAATGAGCAGTTCTTC. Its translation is CASRGGSSGNEQFF.

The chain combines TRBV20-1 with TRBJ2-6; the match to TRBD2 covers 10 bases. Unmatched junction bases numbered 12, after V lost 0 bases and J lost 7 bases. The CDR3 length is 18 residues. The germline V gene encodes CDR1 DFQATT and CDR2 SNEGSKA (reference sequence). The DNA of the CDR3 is TGCAGTGCTAGAGATTTGGCTAGCGGGAGCTCTGAAGCCAACGTCCTGACTTTC. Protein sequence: CSARDLASGSSEANVLTF.

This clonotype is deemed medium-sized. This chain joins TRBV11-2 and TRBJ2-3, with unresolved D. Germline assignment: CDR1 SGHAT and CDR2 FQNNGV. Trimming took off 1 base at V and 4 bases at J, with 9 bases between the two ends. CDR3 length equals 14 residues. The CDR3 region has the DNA TGTGCCAGCAGCTTAGGCGGCCCCTCAGATACGCAGTATTTT. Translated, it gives CASSLGGPSDTQYF.

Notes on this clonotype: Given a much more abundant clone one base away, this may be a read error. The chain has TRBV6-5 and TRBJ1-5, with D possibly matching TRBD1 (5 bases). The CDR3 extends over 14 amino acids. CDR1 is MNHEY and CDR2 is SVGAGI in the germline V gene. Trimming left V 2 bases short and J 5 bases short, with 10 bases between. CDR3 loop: CASSYARGDQPQHF. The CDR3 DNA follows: TGTGCCAGCAGTTACGCGCGGGGGGATCAGCCCCAGCATTTT.

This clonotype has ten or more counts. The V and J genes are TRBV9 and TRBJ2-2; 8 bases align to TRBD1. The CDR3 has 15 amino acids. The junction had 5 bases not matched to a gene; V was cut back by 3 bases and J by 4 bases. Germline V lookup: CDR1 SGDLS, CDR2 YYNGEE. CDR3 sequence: CASSARTGSTGELFF. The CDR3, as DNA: TGTGCCAGCAGCGCCCGGACAGGGAGCACCGGGGAGCTGTTTTTT.

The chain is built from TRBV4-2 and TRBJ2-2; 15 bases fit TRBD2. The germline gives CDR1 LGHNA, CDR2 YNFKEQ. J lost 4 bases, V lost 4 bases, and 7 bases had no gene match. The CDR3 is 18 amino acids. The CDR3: CASSLSGTSGGITGELFF. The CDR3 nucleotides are TGTGCCAGCAGCCTTTCCGGGACTAGCGGGGGGATCACCGGGGAGCTGTTTTTT.

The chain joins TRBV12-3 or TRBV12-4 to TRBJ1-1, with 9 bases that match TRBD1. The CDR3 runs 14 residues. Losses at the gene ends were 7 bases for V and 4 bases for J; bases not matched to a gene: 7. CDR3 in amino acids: CASTFDRGTTEAFF. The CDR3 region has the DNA TGTGCCAGCACCTTCGACAGGGGGACCACTGAAGCTTTCTTT.

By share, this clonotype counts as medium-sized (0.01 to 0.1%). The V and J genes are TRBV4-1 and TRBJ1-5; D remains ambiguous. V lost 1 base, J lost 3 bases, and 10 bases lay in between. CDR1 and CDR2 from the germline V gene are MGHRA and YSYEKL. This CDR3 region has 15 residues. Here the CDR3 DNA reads TGCGCCAGCAGCCAAGGGCCGGGAGACAATCAGCCCCAGCATTTT. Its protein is CASSQGPGDNQPQHF.

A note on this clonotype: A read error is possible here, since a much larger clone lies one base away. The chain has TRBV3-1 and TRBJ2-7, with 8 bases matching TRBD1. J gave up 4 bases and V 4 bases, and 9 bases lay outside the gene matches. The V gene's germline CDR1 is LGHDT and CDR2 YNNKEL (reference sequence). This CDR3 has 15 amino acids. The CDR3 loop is CASSPRQGCLYEQYF. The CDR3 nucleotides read TGTGCCAGCAGCCCTAGACAGGGGTGCTTATACGAGCAGTACTTC.

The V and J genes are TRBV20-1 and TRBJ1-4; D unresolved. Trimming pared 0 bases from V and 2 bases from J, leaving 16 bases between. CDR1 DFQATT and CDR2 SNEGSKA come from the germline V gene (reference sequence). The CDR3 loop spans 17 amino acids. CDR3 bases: TGCAGTGCTAGAGATCGTGGGCGGCGGCTGACTAATGAAAAACTGTTTTTT. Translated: CSARDRGRRLTNEKLFF.

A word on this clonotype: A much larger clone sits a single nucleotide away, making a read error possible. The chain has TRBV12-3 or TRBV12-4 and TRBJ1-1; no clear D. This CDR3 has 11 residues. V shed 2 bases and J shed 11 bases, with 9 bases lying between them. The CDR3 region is CASSLRRAAFF. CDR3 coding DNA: TGTGCCAGCAGTTTACGGAGGGCGGCTTTCTTT.